This TCR beta chain was identified in a study of T-cell reconstitution after alpha-beta-depleted transplantation in children. Library preparation (for TCRbeta) was performed with unique molecular identifiers. TCRdb itself ran the PCR reads through MiXCR, one entry per CDR3 protein. Seen here are 540,000 or so distinct CDR3 sequences, roughly 23% observed once, and the top ten hold roughly 14%. The CDR3 contains 15 residues. Trimming removed 5 bases from V and 4 bases from J, with 17 bases in between. Germline-derived CDR1 and CDR2 are SEHNR and FQNEAQ (reference sequence). There are a few counts of this clonotype.

Here the sequenced sample was PBMCs, mostly from graft donor cells, taken 360 days after TCRalphabeta/CD19-depleted stem cell transplant. This clonotype originated in a boy under three years old who had a stem cell transplant for acute myeloid leukemia, so the T cells may come from the graft donor. This chain connects TRBV7-9 to TRBJ2-5; possible D gene TRBD2, 6 bases. This CDR3 reads CASSPLRAGLETQYF. The CDR3, as DNA: TGTGCCAGCAGCCCCCTCCGCGCGGGGCTAGAGACCCAGTACTTC.